This T cell receptor (beta chain) stems from a study of OX40 agonist ivuxolimab in advanced cancers. Assay used: immunoSEQ multiplex PCR; TCRdb lists only in-frame clones, some missing. The data show about 88,000 clones, more than 80% seen once. The trim removed 8 bases at V and 3 bases at J, leaving 4 bases unmatched. This CDR3 has 12 amino acids. In germline, CDR1 is SNHLY, CDR2 FYNNEI. The sequenced sample was CD4+ or CD8+ T cells sorted from blood, obtained in a trial of the OX40 agonist ivuxolimab. The source of this sequence is an adult with an advanced solid tumor such as melanoma, head and neck, liver or kidney cancer. The chain links TRBV2 to TRBJ2-7; 7 bases are shared with TRBD1. The CDR3 is CASSRDSYEQYF. The CDR3 DNA sequence: TGTGCCAGCTCCCGGGACAGCTACGAGCAGTACTTC.